These 2 T cell receptor beta chains were all obtained from the same sample, sequenced in a study of T cell responses to AZD1222 COVID-19 vaccine. Profiling relied on immunoSEQ multiplex PCR, and the TCRdb table lists in-frame clones only, not all of them. The data show under 95,000 clones, around 88% seen once. The sequences come from peripheral blood, collected 28 days after the second AZD1222 dose. All receptors come from an adult who received the AZD1222 COVID-19 vaccine.

The V and J genes are TRBV5-4 and TRBJ1-1; D gene uncertain. This CDR3 contains 14 residues. V was shortened by 1 base and J by 5 bases, with 12 bases between the two germline ends. CDR1 SGHNT and CDR2 YYREEE come from the germline V gene (reference sequence). CDR3 protein: CASSLTGSGTEAFF. Written as DNA, the CDR3 is TGTGCCAGCAGCTTGACCGGATCGGGGACTGAAGCTTTCTTT.

The rearrangement uses TRBV19 and TRBJ1-5; no reliable D call. V was cut by 1 base and J by 1 base, with 11 bases left in between. The CDR3 is made up of 16 amino acids. The germline V gene encodes CDR1 LNHDA and CDR2 SQIVND (reference sequence). The CDR3: CASSIGGAASNQPQHF. The CDR3 bases are TGTGCCAGTAGTATAGGGGGAGCGGCGAGCAATCAGCCCCAGCATTTT.